This entry concerns a single TCR beta chain. Participants were aged 18 to 89 years, lived in around 25 US areas, and enrolled virtually. What the recovered Cohort 3 donors had was two negative PCRs, clearance, or symptom resolution. This record comes from a study of blood T cell repertoires in COVID-19. In the study's own analysis: The assay estimated nucleated cells by amplifying reference gene primers. Assay used: immunoSEQ multiplex PCR; TCRdb lists only in-frame clones, some missing. The V and J calls and the clone size are those of that table, but D and trimming were determined from the DNA. This sample carries a few hundred thousand clones, around 89% of them seen once, and the ten largest clones take approximately 9.5%. This CDR3 has 18 residues.

The sequenced sample consisted of PBMCs or T cells enriched from blood (not recorded which). This chain connects TRBV21-1 to TRBJ2-3; the DNA was not compared with TRBD2, the D call given in the table. TRBV21-1 is shown as a pseudogene. This clonotype was obtained from a man aged 40-50 years who had recovered from COVID-19. CDR3 sequence: CASSKGGLAEKSTDTQYF. The CDR3 nucleotides read TGTGCCAGCAGCAAAGGCGGACTAGCGGAAAAAAGCACAGATACGCAGTATTTT.